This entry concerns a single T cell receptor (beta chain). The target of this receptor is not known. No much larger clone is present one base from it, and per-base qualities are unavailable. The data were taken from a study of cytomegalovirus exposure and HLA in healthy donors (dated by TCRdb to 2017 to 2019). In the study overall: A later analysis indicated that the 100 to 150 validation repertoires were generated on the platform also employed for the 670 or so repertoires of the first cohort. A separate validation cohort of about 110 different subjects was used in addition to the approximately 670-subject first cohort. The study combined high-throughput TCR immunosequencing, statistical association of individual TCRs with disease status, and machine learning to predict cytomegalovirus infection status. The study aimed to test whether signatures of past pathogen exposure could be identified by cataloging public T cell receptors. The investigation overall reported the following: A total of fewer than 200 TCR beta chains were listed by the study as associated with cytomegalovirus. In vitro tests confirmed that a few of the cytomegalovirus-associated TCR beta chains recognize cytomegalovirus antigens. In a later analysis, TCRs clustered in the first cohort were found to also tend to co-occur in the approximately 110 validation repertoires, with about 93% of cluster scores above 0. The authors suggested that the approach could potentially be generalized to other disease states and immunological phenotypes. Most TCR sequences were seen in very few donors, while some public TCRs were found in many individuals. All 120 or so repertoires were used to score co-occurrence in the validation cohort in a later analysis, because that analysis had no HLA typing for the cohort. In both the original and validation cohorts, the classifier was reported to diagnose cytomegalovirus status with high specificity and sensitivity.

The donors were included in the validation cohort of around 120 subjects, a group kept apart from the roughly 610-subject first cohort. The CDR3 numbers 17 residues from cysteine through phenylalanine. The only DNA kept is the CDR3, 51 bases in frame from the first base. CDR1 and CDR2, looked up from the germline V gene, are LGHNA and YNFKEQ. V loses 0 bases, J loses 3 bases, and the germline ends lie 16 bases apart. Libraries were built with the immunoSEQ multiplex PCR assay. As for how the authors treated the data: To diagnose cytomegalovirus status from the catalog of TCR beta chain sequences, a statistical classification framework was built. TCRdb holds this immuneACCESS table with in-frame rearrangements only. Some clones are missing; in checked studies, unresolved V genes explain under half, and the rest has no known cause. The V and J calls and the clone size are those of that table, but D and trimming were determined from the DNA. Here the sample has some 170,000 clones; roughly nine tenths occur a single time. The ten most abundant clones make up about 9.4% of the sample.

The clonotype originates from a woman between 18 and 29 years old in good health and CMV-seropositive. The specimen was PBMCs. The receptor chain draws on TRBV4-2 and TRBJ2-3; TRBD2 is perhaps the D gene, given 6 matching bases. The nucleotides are TGTGCCAGCAGCCAAGATCCCCCGGGAGCGACGACAGATACGCAGTATTTT. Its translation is CASSQDPPGATTDTQYF.